The rows below give T cell receptor beta chains drawn from one sample of a study of T-cell memory formation after mild COVID-19. TCRdb passed the 5' RACE reads through MiXCR, listing each CDR3 protein once. The repertoire holds hundreds of thousands of distinct CDR3 sequences, with roughly 18% as singletons. The sequenced sample consisted of PBMCs or a T cell subset sorted from them (not recorded which). The receptors originated from an adult woman who had mild COVID-19 (a few samples of this study predate the infection). Cell type and time point are not known. Each CDR3 is given with its conserved first and last residue. A D gene is named only where the DNA matches it firmly. Not every row has a clone size; where given, it reads once, few, many or a size class.

j_call	clone_size	d_call	v_call	cdr3_aa	cdr3_nt
TRBJ2-1	few	-	TRBV20-1	CSARRHEQFF	TGCAGTGCTAGGCGACATGAGCAGTTCTTC
TRBJ2-1	-	-	TRBV27	CASRETNNEQFF	TGTGCCAGCAGAGAAACAAACAATGAGCAGTTCTTC
TRBJ2-3	-	TRBD1	TRBV29-1	CSVSQGAGDTQYF	TGCAGCGTTTCGCAGGGGGCCGGAGATACGCAGTATTTT
TRBJ2-3	-	-	TRBV15	CATSRDRDPGRTLTDTQYF	TGTGCCACCAGCAGAGATAGGGATCCGGGGCGGACGCTCACAGATACGCAGTATTTT
TRBJ2-1	-	TRBD1	TRBV9	CASSVEGTGIDNEQFF	TGTGCCAGCAGCGTAGAAGGGACAGGGATCGACAATGAGCAGTTCTTC
TRBJ2-1	many	-	TRBV29-1	CSGAATTYNEQFF	TGCAGCGGGGCAGCAACTACCTACAATGAGCAGTTCTTC
TRBJ1-2	few	-	TRBV2	CASRSSGMEGYTF	TGTGCCAGCAGATCCTCAGGGATGGAGGGCTACACCTTC
TRBJ1-2	few	TRBD1	TRBV6-5	CASTRQGAGYGYTF	TGTGCCAGCACCAGACAGGGGGCTGGCTATGGCTACACCTTC
TRBJ2-5	-	-	TRBV5-1	CASSLVEGLLQETQYF	TGCGCCAGCAGCTTGGTGGAAGGGCTCCTACAAGAGACCCAGTACTTC
TRBJ2-2	-	TRBD2	TRBV28	CASSFVSLAGGQTGELFF	TGTGCCAGCAGTTTCGTATCGTTAGCGGGAGGGCAAACCGGGGAGCTGTTTTTT
TRBJ1-5	few	TRBD1	TRBV19	CASIGQAGSNQPQHF	TGTGCCAGTATCGGACAGGCGGGGAGCAATCAGCCCCAGCATTTT
TRBJ2-1	few	TRBD2	TRBV7-2	CASSLVREQGEQFF	TGTGCCAGCAGCTTAGTGCGGGAGCAGGGTGAGCAGTTCTTC
TRBJ2-7	once	TRBD1	TRBV29-1	CSVGGQGLYEQYF	TGCAGCGTTGGGGGACAGGGTCTGTACGAGCAGTACTTC
TRBJ2-3	many	TRBD1	TRBV7-8	CASSLAGTGSTDTQYF	TGTGCCAGCAGCTTAGCGGGGACAGGTAGCACAGATACGCAGTATTTT
TRBJ2-7	-	-	TRBV25-1	CASSVGLAYEQYF	TGTGCCAGCAGTGTGGGACTCGCCTACGAGCAGTACTTC
TRBJ2-1	-	-	TRBV9	CASSVDNNEQFF	TGTGCCAGCAGCGTAGACAACAATGAGCAGTTCTTC
TRBJ2-2	few	TRBD1	TRBV4-1	CASSHTGTGKAGELFF	TGCGCCAGCAGCCATACCGGGACAGGGAAAGCCGGGGAGCTGTTTTTT
TRBJ2-5	-	TRBD2	TRBV11-3	CASSRTSGGVQETQYF	TGTGCCAGCAGCCGCACTAGCGGGGGGGTCCAAGAGACCCAGTACTTC
TRBJ2-7	-	TRBD2	TRBV20-1	CSARDRGTSGYEQYF	TGCAGTGCTAGAGATCGGGGGACTAGCGGCTACGAGCAGTACTTC
TRBJ1-2	few	TRBD1	TRBV5-6	CASTITGGTGGDYGYTF	TGTGCCAGCACCATAACGGGTGGCACAGGGGGCGACTATGGCTACACCTTC
TRBJ2-1	few	-	TRBV9	CASAYPSIGGYNEQFF	TGTGCCAGCGCCTATCCCTCCATTGGGGGATACAATGAGCAGTTCTTC
TRBJ2-7	-	-	TRBV20-1	CSATPGGTYEQYF	TGCAGTGCCACCCCGGGCGGAACCTACGAGCAGTACTTC
TRBJ2-3	-	-	TRBV3-1	CASSLTSTDTQYF	TGTGCCAGCAGCCTCACTAGCACAGATACGCAGTATTTT
TRBJ1-1	-	-	TRBV5-1	CASSLEQRNTEAFF	TGCGCCAGCAGCTTGGAACAGAGGAACACTGAAGCTTTCTTT
TRBJ2-1	few	TRBD2	TRBV9	CASSVASGFRDEQFF	TGTGCCAGCAGCGTAGCTAGCGGGTTTCGGGATGAGCAGTTCTTC
TRBJ2-1	few	TRBD2	TRBV3-1	CASSPGLQRESGWGEQFF	TGTGCCAGCAGCCCAGGCTTGCAGCGGGAGAGTGGGTGGGGTGAGCAGTTCTTC
TRBJ2-2	few	-	TRBV12-3/TRBV12-4	CASSLRGFTGELFF	TGTGCCAGCAGTTTGAGGGGGTTCACCGGGGAGCTGTTTTTT
TRBJ2-1	few	-	TRBV7-2	CASSLTTPQVEQFF	TGTGCCAGCAGCTTAACGACTCCCCAGGTCGAGCAGTTCTTC
TRBJ1-1	-	TRBD1	TRBV5-1	CASSGGQGPPNTEAFF	TGCGCCAGCAGCGGGGGACAGGGGCCACCCAACACTGAAGCTTTCTTT
TRBJ1-1	few	-	TRBV5-1	CASSLDRVVAEAFF	TGCGCCAGCAGCTTGGACAGGGTTGTTGCTGAAGCTTTCTTT
TRBJ1-2	-	-	TRBV3-1	CASSPRGRVGYTF	TGTGCCAGCAGCCCCCGGGGTAGAGTGGGCTACACCTTC
TRBJ2-7	few	-	TRBV5-4	CASAGGPSYEQYF	TGTGCCAGCGCCGGGGGGCCATCCTACGAGCAGTACTTC
TRBJ1-4	-	-	TRBV12-3/TRBV12-4	CASSLGGIATNEKLFF	TGTGCCAGCAGTTTAGGGGGGATTGCAACTAATGAAAAACTGTTTTTT